This T cell receptor (beta chain) was captured by sequencing in a study of CD8+CD57+ T cells in acquired aplastic anemia. Turning to the study itself: The sorted CD4+ and CD8+ cells yielded an average around 3 ug of DNA. Study outcomes and limitations: Patients were compared with controls for CD8+ Simpson's diversity, and no significant difference emerged. The number of CD8+ CDR3 sequences shared by patients and controls was about 27.

Genomic DNA constituted the template upon which TCR beta VDJ and CDR3 profiling was performed. Each CDR3 protein gets one entry after TCRdb re-called the reads with MiXCR. Of some 180,000 distinct CDR3 sequences listed, about half are singletons. Sequencing was done on patients that had shown CD8+CD57+ cell expansion by flow cytometry. The length of the CDR3 is 15 residues. Germline V gives CDR1 SEHNR, CDR2 FQNEAQ (reference sequence). Trimming pared 5 bases from V and 5 bases from J, leaving 18 bases between. At least ten counts were recorded for this clonotype. Its antigen is as yet unknown. The chain links TRBV7-9 to TRBJ1-1; D is possibly TRBD1 (6 bases). Material: sorted CD4+, CD8+, or CD8+CD57+ T cells (not recorded which) from PBMCs. The sequence came from a human donor with aplastic anemia. CDR3 DNA sequence: TGTGCCAGCAGCCTTGAGGGGAGGGGGGGAACTGAAGCTTTCTTT. Its translation is CASSLEGRGGTEAFF.